One and the same sample provided the 14 T cell receptor beta chains below, sequenced in a study of cytomegalovirus exposure and HLA in healthy donors (dated 2017 in TCRdb). Preparation of the library involved the immunoSEQ multiplex PCR assay. The multiplex PCR relied on a mix of 60 forward primers for TCR Vbeta segments and 13 reverse primers for TCR Jbeta segments. TCRdb took this table from immuneACCESS and kept in-frame rearrangements with V and J called. Such tables lack part of the clones; where checked against another copy, unresolved V genes explain under half of the gap, and the rest is unexplained. The sample table contains approximately 170,000 clones; only one count was recorded for around 72% of them. 6.5% to 8.5% of the sample rests with the top ten. The sample consisted of PBMCs. These receptors all come from a woman between 40 and 50 years old in good health and CMV-seropositive.

This chain connects TRBV4-1 to TRBJ2-5; a possible D gene is TRBD2 (6 bases). V was pared by 0 bases and J by 4 bases, with 12 bases between. The CDR3 length is 15 residues. Germline V gene lookup returns CDR1 MGHRA and CDR2 YSYEKL. CDR3 protein: CASSQEGTGGETQYF. The CDR3 coding sequence is TGCGCCAGCAGCCAAGAGGGGACTGGTGGAGAGACCCAGTACTTC.

Here the CDR3 DNA reads TGTGCCAGCAGTGGAAGGGGCCAAATCCAAGAGACCCAGTACTTC. Translation: CASSGRGQIQETQYF. The rearrangement links TRBV2 to TRBJ2-5, with a weak D call TRBD1 (5 bases). V was cut by 4 bases and J by 1 base, with 13 bases left in between. The CDR3 totals 15 residues. Germline values: CDR1 SNHLY, CDR2 FYNNEI.

The rearrangement links TRBV11-1 to TRBJ1-6; D is ambiguous. Per the germline V gene, CDR1 is SGHAT and CDR2 is FQDESV (reference sequence). The V and J ends lost 5 bases and 0 bases respectively, with 8 bases between them. This CDR3 has 15 residues. Here the CDR3 reads CASSPGGSYNSPLHF. CDR3 coding DNA: TGTGCCAGCAGCCCGGGAGGCTCCTATAATTCACCCCTCCACTTT.

V gene TRBV19 combines with J gene TRBJ2-7; the D is unclear. This CDR3 has 13 residues. The germline gives CDR1 LNHDA, CDR2 SQIVND (reference sequence). V shed 3 bases and J shed 2 bases, with 8 bases lying between them. CDR3 sequence reads: CASSIEVTYEQYF. The CDR3 nucleotides are TGTGCCAGTAGTATTGAGGTGACCTACGAGCAGTACTTC.

This clone was detected once. The J gene is TRBJ2-1, the V gene TRBV7-8; 9 nucleotides match TRBD2. The CDR3 totals 14 residues. Germline V gene lookup returns CDR1 SGHVS and CDR2 FQNEAQ. The trim removed 3 bases at V and 7 bases at J, leaving 4 bases unmatched. The CDR3 coding sequence is TGTGCCAGCAGCTTCGCGGGGGGGAGAAATGAGCAGTTCTTC. It specifies CASSFAGGRNEQFF.

The chain has TRBV5-6 and TRBJ2-1; D is uncertain. The CDR3 has 15 residues. The V and J ends lost 4 bases and 0 bases respectively, with 11 bases between them. Per germline, CDR1 SGHDT and CDR2 YYEEEE. In nucleotides, the CDR3 is TGTGCCAGCAGCCTGGGCACGAGCTCCTACAATGAGCAGTTCTTC. Protein: CASSLGTSSYNEQFF.

This clone has a single count. CDR3 region: CATLPPGRETQYF. The CDR3 DNA reads TGTGCCACCCTCCCCCCTGGTAGAGAGACCCAGTACTTC. The V and J genes are TRBV27 and TRBJ2-5, with D hard to call. The CDR3 covers 13 residues. CDR1 is MNHEY and CDR2 is SMNVEV in the germline V gene (reference sequence). The V and J ends lost 10 bases and 4 bases respectively, with 16 bases between them.

The J gene is TRBJ2-3, the V gene TRBV7-8, with 11 bases that match TRBD2. The ends lost 5 bases at V and 3 bases at J; junction bases unmatched: 7. The CDR3 is 16 amino acids. The germline V gene has CDR1 SGHVS and CDR2 FQNEAQ. The CDR3 loop is CASSGRTSGLTDTQYF. The CDR3, as DNA: TGTGCCAGCAGCGGGAGGACTAGCGGGTTGACAGATACGCAGTATTTT.

This clone was detected ten times or more. The chain recombines TRBV6-5 with TRBJ1-1, with 7 nucleotides matching TRBD1. The CDR3 is 14 amino acids. Trimming removed 6 bases from V and 2 bases from J; junction bases left unmatched: 6. The germline gives CDR1 MNHEY, CDR2 SVGAGI. CDR3 nucleotides: TGTGCCAGCAGCCTCGCAGGGGGTAACACTGAAGCTTTCTTT. Protein: CASSLAGGNTEAFF.

The chain couples TRBV7-3 to TRBJ1-1; a possible D gene is TRBD1 (6 bases). This CDR3 spans 13 amino acids. V lost 5 bases, J lost 4 bases, and 11 bases lay in between. CDR1 is SGHTA, CDR2 FQGTGA, per germline. CDR3 region: CASSRGGSTEAFF. The CDR3, as DNA: TGTGCCAGCAGCCGAGGGGGTAGCACTGAAGCTTTCTTT.

The rearrangement joins TRBV9 to TRBJ2-2; no firm D call. The germline gives CDR1 SGDLS, CDR2 YYNGEE. This CDR3 has 14 amino acids. The ends were cut back, 1 base at V and 0 bases at J, with 4 bases in the middle. CDR3 sequence (DNA): TGTGCCAGCAGCGTAAGAGCGAACACCGGGGAGCTGTTTTTT. Translation gives CASSVRANTGELFF. Using reference TRBV9 and TRBJ2-2 for the parts outside the CDR3, the full variable domain is DSGVTQTPKHLITATGQRVTLRCSPRSGDLSVYWYQQSLDQGLQFLIQYYNGEERAKGNILERFSAQQFPDLHSELNLSSLELGDSALYFCASSVRANTGELFFGEGSRLTVL.

V is TRBV30 and J is TRBJ2-7, with D unresolved. The length of the CDR3 is 14 residues. Trimming took 0 bases from V and 5 from J, leaving 14 bases between them. Germline CDR1 is GTSNPN and CDR2 is SVGIG (reference sequence). The CDR3 region is CAWSVDAWLHEQYF. DNA of the CDR3: TGTGCCTGGAGTGTAGATGCCTGGCTCCACGAGCAGTACTTC.

The V gene is TRBV27, the J gene TRBJ1-2; TRBD1 matches 9 bases. Trimming removed 4 bases from V and 7 bases from J; junction bases left unmatched: 7. Germline V gene sequence: CDR1 MNHEY, CDR2 SMNVEV (reference sequence). The CDR3 contains 14 residues. CDR3 bases: TGTGCCAGCAGTTATGGACAGGGGTTTTTTGGCTACACCTTC. Protein sequence: CASSYGQGFFGYTF.

The V and J genes are TRBV30 and TRBJ1-1; D is perhaps TRBD1 (5 bases). V dropped 2 bases and J dropped 3 bases, with 16 bases sitting between them. Per the germline V gene, CDR1 is GTSNPN and CDR2 is SVGIG (reference sequence). This CDR3 has 15 amino acids. The CDR3 here is CAWSRVTGGYTEAFF. The DNA for the CDR3 is TGTGCCTGGAGTCGGGTCACGGGGGGTTACACTGAAGCTTTCTTT. Full variable domain (remainder filled in from reference TRBV30 and TRBJ1-1): SQTIHQWPATLVQPVGSPLSLECTVEGTSNPNLYWYRQAAGRGLQLLFYSVGIGQISSEVPQNLSASRPQDRQFILSSKKLLLSDSGFYLCAWSRVTGGYTEAFFGQGTRLTVV.